The T cell receptor beta chain described here comes from a study of glioma-infiltrating T cells. V lost 4 bases and J lost 1; bases outside the gene matches: 11. This CDR3 has 16 residues. Germline V CDR1 and CDR2: DFQATT, SNEGSKA (reference sequence). TCR alpha and beta CDR3 regions were amplified from RNA using iRepertoire nested multiplex PCR. TCRdb reanalysed the multiplex PCR reads using MiXCR and keeps one entry per CDR3 protein. The table lists 150,000 to 200,000 distinct CDR3 sequences, around 30% of them singletons. The receptor was isolated from a human donor with low-grade glioma or glioblastoma, undergoing nonglioma brain surgery, or in good health (not recorded which). The rearrangement joins TRBV20-1 to TRBJ2-7; 9 bases map to TRBD2. The sequencing input was glioma tissue, nonneoplastic brain tissue, or PBMCs (not recorded which). CDR3 sequence (DNA): TGCAGTGCTACGGGAACTAGCGGGCATTTTTCCTACGAGCAGTACTTC. This translates into CSATGTSGHFSYEQYF.